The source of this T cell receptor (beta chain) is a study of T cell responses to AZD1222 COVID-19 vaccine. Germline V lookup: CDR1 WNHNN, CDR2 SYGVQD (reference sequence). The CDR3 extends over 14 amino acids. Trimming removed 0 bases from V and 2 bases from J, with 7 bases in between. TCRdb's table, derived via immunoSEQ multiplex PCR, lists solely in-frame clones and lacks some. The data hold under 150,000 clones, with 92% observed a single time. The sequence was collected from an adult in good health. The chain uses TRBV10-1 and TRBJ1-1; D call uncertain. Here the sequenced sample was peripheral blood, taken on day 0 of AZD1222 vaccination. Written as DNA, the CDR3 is TGCGCCAGCAGTGAGTCCCCCGCTAACACTGAAGCTTTCTTT. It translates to CASSESPANTEAFF.